This is a list of T cell receptor beta chains from one sample in a study of CD8 T cells in ankylosing spondylitis. Each CDR3 protein gets one entry after TCRdb re-called the 5' RACE reads with MiXCR. The profile shows roughly 200,000 distinct CDR3 sequences, roughly 13% of them singletons. Sequenced input: blood, either unsorted or a sorted T cell fraction (not recorded which). The receptors come from a male donor with ankylosing spondylitis or in good health (not recorded which). The CDR3 runs from the conserved cysteine through the conserved F or W. D genes are given only for firm matches. Clone sizes are given selectively: once, few, many, or a class where the clone is expanded.

clone size	D gene	V gene	J gene	CDR3 protein	CDR3 DNA
few	.	TRBV27	TRBJ1-1	CASYGGILNTEAFF	TGTGCCAGCTATGGGGGGATTCTGAACACTGAAGCTTTCTTT
many	.	TRBV9	TRBJ1-3	CASSTSGNTIYF	TGTGCCAGCAGCACATCTGGAAACACCATATATTTT
.	TRBD1	TRBV5-1	TRBJ2-7	CASSSGTGTHEQYF	TGCGCCAGCAGCTCCGGGACAGGGACCCACGAGCAGTACTTC
many	.	TRBV15	TRBJ1-2	CATSRIGGDGYTF	TGTGCCACCAGCAGGATCGGGGGTGATGGCTACACCTTC
few	.	TRBV14	TRBJ2-1	CASSHYANEQFF	TGTGCCAGCAGCCACTACGCCAATGAGCAGTTCTTC
many	TRBD1	TRBV3-1	TRBJ1-1	CASSQDLQGAGTEAFF	TGTGCCAGCAGCCAAGATCTACAGGGGGCCGGCACTGAAGCTTTCTTT
.	.	TRBV7-8	TRBJ2-3	CASSLVPHTPTDTQYF	TGTGCCAGCAGCTTAGTACCCCACACACCCACAGATACGCAGTATTTT
.	.	TRBV5-6	TRBJ1-4	CASTLQGLSEKLFF	TGTGCCAGCACCCTACAGGGTCTGTCTGAAAAACTGTTTTTT
few	.	TRBV7-7	TRBJ2-7	CASSPLGRGPYEQYF	TGTGCCAGCAGCCCCCTAGGCAGGGGACCCTACGAGCAGTACTTC
many	.	TRBV5-1	TRBJ2-1	CASSSWDIPLRYNEQFF	TGCGCCAGCAGCTCCTGGGACATCCCGTTGAGGTACAATGAGCAGTTCTTC
few	.	TRBV14	TRBJ2-7	CASSQTDSIDEQYF	TGTGCCAGCAGCCAGACGGACAGCATCGACGAGCAGTACTTC
few	TRBD2	TRBV12-3/TRBV12-4	TRBJ2-2	CASNLGGGLNTGELFF	TGTGCCAGCAACCTCGGGGGGGGCCTCAACACCGGGGAGCTGTTTTTT
.	.	TRBV6-1	TRBJ2-3	CASGDTDTQYF	TGTGCCAGCGGGGATACAGATACGCAGTATTTT
.	.	TRBV4-1	TRBJ1-1	CASSQDSREDTEAFF	TGCGCCAGCAGCCAAGATAGCCGGGAGGATACTGAAGCTTTCTTT
few	.	TRBV4-1	TRBJ1-5	CASSQFQGSNQPQHF	TGCGCCAGCAGCCAATTCCAGGGTAGCAATCAGCCCCAGCATTTT
few	.	TRBV7-9	TRBJ2-1	CASSSGGGPISYNEQFF	TGTGCCAGCAGCTCGGGCGGCGGGCCAATCTCCTACAATGAGCAGTTCTTC
.	TRBD1	TRBV20-1	TRBJ2-1	CSAPRGRLSSYNEQFF	TGCAGTGCCCCGAGGGGGCGACTTAGCTCCTACAATGAGCAGTTCTTC
many	TRBD1	TRBV11-2	TRBJ1-2	CASSQTGTAALYTF	TGTGCCAGCAGCCAAACTGGGACAGCCGCTTTGTACACCTTC
.	.	TRBV2	TRBJ2-3	CASSEATRGSTDTQYF	TGTGCCAGCAGTGAAGCAACCAGGGGCAGCACAGATACGCAGTATTTT
few	.	TRBV7-9	TRBJ2-3	CASSFRVSAADTQYF	TGTGCCAGCAGCTTCCGGGTCTCTGCAGCAGATACGCAGTATTTT
few	.	TRBV6-2/TRBV6-3	TRBJ1-2	CASSSRGWNGYTF	TGTGCCAGCAGCTCTCGGGGTTGGAATGGCTACACCTTC
few	TRBD2	TRBV7-8	TRBJ2-1	CASSSPTSNSYNEQFF	TGTGCCAGCAGCTCCCCGACTAGCAACTCCTACAATGAGCAGTTCTTC
few	.	TRBV5-1	TRBJ2-7	CASSLAGGAVEQYF	TGCGCCAGCAGCTTGGCAGGAGGGGCTGTCGAGCAGTACTTC
.	.	TRBV19	TRBJ1-1	CASSINRMNTEAFF	TGTGCCAGTAGTATCAACAGGATGAACACTGAAGCTTTCTTT
.	TRBD1	TRBV5-1	TRBJ2-7	CASSPGQGVSYEQYF	TGCGCCAGCAGCCCGGGACAGGGCGTCTCCTACGAGCAGTACTTC
few	.	TRBV5-1	TRBJ2-7	CASSLELAASYEQYF	TGCGCCAGCAGCTTGGAGTTAGCGGCTTCCTACGAGCAGTACTTC
many	TRBD2	TRBV20-1	TRBJ2-3	CSTLAGDSTDTQYF	TGCAGTACTCTAGCGGGGGACTCCACAGATACGCAGTATTTT
.	.	TRBV20-1	TRBJ2-1	CSARDLNEQFF	TGCAGTGCTAGAGATTTGAACGAGCAGTTCTTC
few	TRBD2	TRBV5-1	TRBJ2-1	CASTREGLANEQFF	TGCGCCAGCACCCGCGAGGGACTAGCGAATGAGCAGTTCTTC
few	.	TRBV4-1	TRBJ1-3	CASSQQGNSGNTIYF	TGCGCCAGCAGCCAACAGGGGAACTCTGGAAACACCATATATTTT
.	TRBD1	TRBV12-3/TRBV12-4	TRBJ2-2	CASATGSNTGELFF	TGTGCCAGCGCGACAGGGTCGAACACCGGGGAGCTGTTTTTT
once	.	TRBV19	TRBJ1-1	CASSIQGGSTEAFF	TGTGCCAGTAGTATACAGGGAGGGAGCACTGAAGCTTTCTTT
.	.	TRBV11-2	TRBJ2-3	CASSLALRRLVSTDTQYF	TGTGCCAGCAGCTTAGCTCTCCGGAGGCTAGTTAGCACAGATACGCAGTATTTT
few	TRBD2	TRBV9	TRBJ2-1	CASSVASGGAYEQFF	TGTGCCAGCAGCGTGGCTAGCGGGGGGGCGTATGAGCAGTTCTTC
.	.	TRBV7-9	TRBJ2-5	CASSLPRGETQYF	TGTGCCAGCAGCTTGCCCCGGGGGGAGACCCAGTACTTC